This T cell receptor beta chain was profiled in a study of T cells after yellow fever vaccination (dated by TCRdb to between 2017 and 2020). General notes on the study: The SMART-Seq v4 Ultra Low Input RNA kit was used to prepare libraries from fractions with low cell numbers. To follow T-cell clones before and after primary and booster YFV17D yellow fever vaccination, bulk TCR alpha and beta repertoires were sequenced over time. Two healthy male donors made up the cohort, one aged 18 to 29 years and the other aged 30 to 39 years. Blood samples were taken at several timepoints before and after primary and secondary immunization, and bulk PBMC replicates and cell subsets were isolated.

This clonotype is labeled medium-sized (0.01 to 0.1%). Its antigen remains undetermined. The record has no base qualities; no much larger clone is one base away. The CDR1 and CDR2 encoded by the germline V gene are SQVTM and ANQGSEA. V is pared back by 0 bases and J by 8 bases, with 4 bases lying between the germline termini. The CDR3 covers 11 residues, taking in both the cysteine and the phenylalanine. Only the CDR3 DNA is retained, 33 bases long and in frame from the first base. Paper-wide results and their limitations: A small share of clonotypes was detected in both CD4 and CD8 compartments, with the overlap likely arising from convergent recombination. Computational filtering was needed because FACS-sorted repertoires could contain abundant contaminating clonotypes from the bulk population. Because the study included only a couple of donors, the extent to which the findings can be generalized is limited. Most clones expanded after primary vaccination (almost 98% of CD4 and around 89% of CD8) were re-detected after the booster, suggesting that broad memory maintenance occurred. Compared with the primary T-cell response, the secondary T-cell response was faster but weaker, reaching its peak on day 5 rather than on day 15.

Synthesis of TCR cDNA relied on 5'RACE template switching, a step that introduced a universal primer site along with unique molecular identifiers. cDNA synthesis was primed from both the TCR alpha and TCR beta constant segments. Library amplification used two PCR steps, and the second PCR step added sample barcodes and sequencing adapters. Libraries were sequenced on Illumina HiSeq 2500 (2x100 bp) or NovaSeq (2x150 bp). Under the source paper's analysis protocol: Reads were demultiplexed and collapsed into UMI consensus sequences with MIGEC, and V(D)J alignment was performed with MiXCR. Clonotypes responding to the vaccine were identified with edgeR on replicate PBMC samples, with the criteria of FDR below 0.01 and a log2 fold change above 5 up to day 15. Each bulk clonotype was labeled CD4 or CD8 based on which sequenced repertoire, CD4 or CD8, contained the clonotype at higher abundance. Through fastp at Q25 and MiXCR, TCRdb rebuilt clones from the public reads, retaining in-frame beta chains. A single entry per CDR3 protein holds the most common genes and DNA from its merged rows. The V and J calls, along with clone size, are taken from TCRdb and not from the paper's own processing. The sample table contains hundreds of thousands of distinct CDR3 sequences; only one count was recorded for over 9% of them. More than 12% of the sample is held by the ten biggest clonotypes.

The meaning of the sample's treatment or condition label: live attenuated yellow fever vaccine strain. At every blood-draw timepoint, two biological replicates of bulk PBMCs were collected. PBMCs were isolated from peripheral blood using a standard Ficoll-Paque protocol. RNA was extracted with TriZol from bulk PBMCs, CD4 and CD8 fractions, and dextramer-positive and dextramer-negative fractions. The TCR originated in a man between 25 and 39 years old who received the YFV17D yellow fever vaccine. The sample here was PBMCs, taken on the day of the yellow fever booster vaccination. Here the chain combines TRBV29-1 and TRBJ2-2; the D gene lacks a confident call. The DNA reads TGCAGCGTTGAAGAATGGGGGGAGCTGTTTTTT. This is translated as CSVEEWGELFF.